These 27 T cell receptor beta chains share one sample of origin, sequenced in a study of molecular identifiers for immune sequencing clone quantification. TCRdb itself ran the PCR reads through MiXCR, one entry per CDR3 protein. This sample yields hundreds of thousands of distinct CDR3 sequences, of which 25% are seen a single time; about 0.81% belongs to the top ten. Sequencing input: naive CD8+ T cells from blood, with Jurkat cell RNA spiked in. Subset meaning: FACS-sorted CD8+CD4-CCR7+CD45RA+ naive T cells. The receptors come from a human donor in good health. Some libraries in this study had Jurkat cell RNA spiked in.

This clonotype was detected ten times or more. The genes are TRBV7-9 and TRBJ1-1; D unresolved. The CDR3 has 14 residues. V was cut by 6 bases and J by 5 bases, with 16 bases left in between. The V gene's germline CDR1 is SEHNR and CDR2 FQNEAQ (reference sequence). The CDR3, as DNA: TGTGCCAGCAGTCTCGGCTGGGGAGGGACTGAAGCTTTCTTT. Encoded protein: CASSLGWGGTEAFF.

The CDR3 sequence: CASSWDGTNQETQYF. As DNA, the CDR3 is TGTGCCAGCAGCTGGGACGGGACTAACCAAGAGACCCAGTACTTC. The chain has TRBV12-3 or TRBV12-4 and TRBJ2-5, with 7 bases fitting TRBD2. This CDR3 region has 15 residues. With V trimmed by 6 bases and J by 0 bases, 7 bases remained unmatched.

This clonotype has a handful of counts. The V gene is TRBV29-1, the J gene TRBJ2-1; a possible D gene is TRBD1 (5 bases). Germline CDR1 reads SQVTM; CDR2 reads ANQGSEA. There are 11 residues in the CDR3. Trimming removed 7 bases at V and 7 bases at J, with 11 bases between. CDR3 sequence: CSGIRANEQFF. CDR3 in DNA: TGCAGCGGGATCAGGGCGAATGAGCAGTTCTTC.

This clonotype was counted ten times or more. J is TRBJ2-7 and V is TRBV4-1; D is ambiguous. Trimming shortened V by 5 bases and J by 5 bases, and 16 bases separated the two germline ends. CDR3 size: 14 residues. The germline gives CDR1 MGHRA, CDR2 YSYEKL. CDR3 in DNA: TGCGCCAGCAGCTCAGGCCCGGGCCTGGACGAGCAGTACTTC. Protein: CASSSGPGLDEQYF.

This clonotype occurred many times. This chain links TRBV28 with TRBJ2-7; D is unclear. Germline V gives CDR1 MDHEN, CDR2 SYDVKM. The CDR3 consists of 14 residues. V lost 6 bases and J 2 bases, leaving 14 bases between the germline ends. The CDR3 sequence is CASSYGEPAYEQYF. CDR3 nucleotides: TGTGCCAGCAGCTATGGGGAACCAGCCTACGAGCAGTACTTC.

Many counts were recorded for this clonotype. CDR3 sequence: CASSVEGWVSEAFF. CDR3 bases: TGTGCCAGCAGCGTAGAGGGTTGGGTCAGTGAAGCTTTCTTT. The chain uses TRBV9 and TRBJ1-1; the D is unclear. V was shortened by 0 bases and J by 7 bases, with 13 bases between the two germline ends. The CDR3 is 14 amino acids. The germline V gene has CDR1 SGDLS and CDR2 YYNGEE.

There are many counts of this clonotype. The chain combines TRBV9 with TRBJ2-7; 9 nucleotides align to TRBD2. Germline loops: CDR1 SGDLS, CDR2 YYNGEE. Trimming at V came to 0 bases and at J to 2 bases, leaving 3 bases not matched to a gene. The CDR3 is 15 amino acids. The DNA for the CDR3 is TGTGCCAGCAGCGTAGGGGCTAGCGGGACCTACGAGCAGTACTTC. Amino acids: CASSVGASGTYEQYF.

This clonotype has a handful of counts. The rearrangement uses TRBV27 and TRBJ2-7; 12 bases fit TRBD2. V shed 3 bases and J 5 bases; nucleotides not matched to a gene: 8. Per germline, CDR1 MNHEY and CDR2 SMNVEV (reference sequence). This CDR3 is built from 16 residues. The CDR3 reads CASSFIQTSGSHEQYF. The CDR3 DNA reads as TGTGCCAGCAGTTTTATCCAGACTAGCGGGAGCCACGAGCAGTACTTC.

The sample holds a few counts of this clonotype. The gene calls are TRBV19 and TRBJ2-7; 10 bases are shared with TRBD2. Germline V gives CDR1 LNHDA, CDR2 SQIVND (reference sequence). The ends lost 6 bases at V and 2 bases at J; junction bases unmatched: 4. The CDR3 extends over 14 amino acids. In DNA, the CDR3 is TGTGCCAGTAGGCTAGCGGGGGCAGCCTACGAGCAGTACTTC. Its translation: CASRLAGAAYEQYF.

This clonotype was counted only a few times. CDR3 sequence reads: CSARPLAEPYEQYF. CDR3 bases: TGCAGTGCAAGACCGCTAGCGGAGCCCTACGAGCAGTACTTC. This rearrangement joins TRBV20-1 to TRBJ2-7; 7 positions agree with TRBD2. V lost 6 bases to trimming and J lost 2 bases; unmatched junction nucleotides: 10. CDR3 length: 14 amino acids. CDR1 is DFQATT and CDR2 is SNEGSKA in the germline V gene (reference sequence).

About this clonotype itself: The junction does not match germline at one end; this may be a read error. CDR3 amino acids: CAGSLGLAGDEQYF. In nucleotides, the CDR3 is TGTGCCGGCAGCCTGGGACTAGCGGGAGACGAGCAGTACTTC. The chain is built from TRBV13 and TRBJ2-7, with 14 nucleotides matching TRBD2. Germline V gene lookup returns CDR1 PRHDT and CDR2 FYEKMQ (reference sequence). The CDR3 extends over 14 amino acids.

This clonotype has only one observation. The V and J genes are TRBV12-3 or TRBV12-4 and TRBJ2-3; D gene ambiguous. Trimming took off 1 base at V and 4 bases at J, with 9 bases between the two ends. The CDR3 has 14 residues. CDR3 sequence: CASSLGVPPDTQYF. CDR3 DNA sequence: TGTGCCAGCAGTTTAGGGGTCCCCCCAGATACGCAGTATTTT.

The chain is built from TRBV25-1 and TRBJ2-7, with a possible D match to TRBD1 (6 bases). The V gene's germline CDR1 is MGHDK and CDR2 SYGVNS. Trimming shortened V by 7 bases and J by 3 bases, and 13 bases separated the two germline ends. The CDR3 consists of 13 residues. The CDR3 spells CASIETGCYEQYF. The CDR3 region has the DNA TGTGCCAGCATTGAGACAGGTTGCTACGAGCAGTACTTC.

A word on this clonotype: Given a much more abundant clone one base away, this may be a read error. The chain couples TRBV12-3 or TRBV12-4 to TRBJ2-7; the D is unclear. V gave up 8 bases and J gave up 0 bases, with 14 bases separating them. CDR3 size: 14 residues. The CDR3, as DNA: TGTGCCAGCTCACCAGCAGGTCACTCCTACGAGCAGTACTTC. Amino acid sequence: CASSPAGHSYEQYF.

This clonotype has at least ten counts. The chain has TRBV6-1 and TRBJ1-5; 10 bases are a match to TRBD1. Trimming cost V 5 bases and J 10 bases; bases outside gene matches: 11. The CDR3 covers 15 residues. CDR1 MNHNS and CDR2 SASEGT come from the germline V gene. The CDR3 reads CASSPGQGLVYPQHF. The CDR3 nucleotides are TGTGCCAGCAGTCCGGGACAGGGGCTGGTTTACCCCCAGCATTTT.

The CDR3 nucleotides are TGTGCCAGCAGCCCCGGCCATGGGAGCGAGCAGTACTTC. Protein sequence: CASSPGHGSEQYF. The chain couples TRBV11-2 to TRBJ2-7; tentatively, D is TRBD2 (5 bases). There are 13 residues in the CDR3. Germline lookup yields CDR1 SGHAT and CDR2 FQNNGV. Trimming cost V 5 bases and J 6 bases, with 14 bases left between them.

This clonotype was observed many times. The chain recombines TRBV2 with TRBJ1-4, with a possible D match to TRBD1 (5 bases). Trimming took off 5 bases at V and 5 bases at J, with 15 bases between the two ends. CDR3 size: 15 residues. Per germline, CDR1 SNHLY and CDR2 FYNNEI. CDR3 amino acids: CASSRNGRGNEKLFF. In DNA form, the CDR3 reads TGTGCCAGCAGTAGAAACGGACGGGGGAATGAAAAACTGTTTTTT.

This clonotype was observed a single time. A read error is possible here, since a much larger clone lies one base away. The gene calls are TRBV21-1 and TRBJ2-3; the table's D call, TRBD2, has no DNA check behind it. TRBV21-1 is a listed pseudogene. The CDR3 spans 17 residues. The CDR3 here is CASNPSQVAEPTDTQYF. The DNA for the CDR3 is TGTGCCAGCAACCCAAGTCAGGTAGCGGAGCCAACAGATACGCAGTATTTT.

This clonotype was detected ten times or more. The V call is TRBV13, the J call TRBJ2-7; possible D gene TRBD2, 6 bases. This CDR3 spans 13 amino acids. The V gene's germline CDR1 is PRHDT and CDR2 FYEKMQ (reference sequence). V was pared by 8 bases and J by 3 bases, with 14 bases between. The CDR3 DNA reads TGTGCCAGCGGGACCGGGGGAGTCTACGAGCAGTACTTC. Amino acids: CASGTGGVYEQYF.

Comments on this clonotype: A junction boundary mismatches the germline segment, possibly from a read error. The CDR3 bases are TGCACCAGCACTCTGTACCCCGAGAGCTCCTACAATGAGCAGTTCTTC. It yields the protein CTSTLYPESSYNEQFF. The chain recombines TRBV5-1 with TRBJ2-1; D unresolved. CDR3 length: 16 residues. Per the germline V gene, CDR1 is SGHRS and CDR2 is YFSETQ.

The gene calls are TRBV7-9 and TRBJ1-4, with D possibly TRBD1 on 5 matching bases. The germline gives CDR1 SEHNR, CDR2 FQNEAQ (reference sequence). V was cut by 6 bases and J by 7 bases, with 21 bases left in between. The CDR3 covers 16 residues. The DNA of the CDR3 is TGTGCCAGCAGTTCCTACCGCGGGGGGTTTAGTGAAAAACTGTTTTTT. Translated, it gives CASSSYRGGFSEKLFF.

On this clonotype: A much bigger clone sits one base away, suggesting this may be a read error. The V and J genes are TRBV13 and TRBJ2-7; the match to TRBD2 covers 9 bases. This CDR3 has 14 amino acids. Germline assignment: CDR1 PRHDT and CDR2 FYEKMQ (reference sequence). Here the CDR3 DNA reads TGTGCCAGCAGCTTGGGACTAGCACGCCGCGAGCAGTGCTTC. This codes for CASSLGLARREQCF.

The CDR3 sequence: CSAYSRDSYEQYF. The CDR3 DNA follows: TGCAGTGCTTACAGCCGGGACAGCTACGAGCAGTACTTC. V is TRBV20-1 and J is TRBJ2-7; 7 nucleotides line up with TRBD1. This CDR3 region has 13 residues. Germline CDR1 reads DFQATT; CDR2 reads SNEGSKA (reference sequence). The V and J ends lost 5 bases and 3 bases, in that order; junction bases with no gene match: 7.

The chain carries TRBV7-9 and TRBJ2-5, with TRBD2 matching 8 bases. Unmatched junction bases numbered 8, after V lost 4 bases and J lost 4 bases. The CDR3 loop spans 15 amino acids. Germline CDR1 is SEHNR and CDR2 is FQNEAQ (reference sequence). The CDR3 nucleotides read TGTGCCAGCAGCTCCCTGGATAGCGGGACAGAGACCCAGTACTTC. This codes for CASSSLDSGTETQYF.

This clonotype was counted ten times or more. This CDR3 reads CASSQDRGTTGELFF. The CDR3 DNA is TGCGCCAGCAGCCAAGACAGGGGTACCACCGGGGAGCTGTTTTTT. The chain carries TRBV4-3 and TRBJ2-2, with D maybe TRBD1 (6 bases). Deletions cut 0 bases from V and 4 bases from J, with 9 bases between. The germline gives CDR1 LGHNA, CDR2 YSLEER. CDR3 size: 15 residues.

This clonotype was observed many times. V and J are TRBV7-8 and TRBJ1-2, with D possibly TRBD1 on 6 matching bases. The V end was cut by 4 bases, the J end by 8 bases, with 14 bases between. Germline V gene sequence: CDR1 SGHVS, CDR2 FQNEAQ. CDR3 length: 13 residues. The CDR3 region has the DNA TGTGCCAGCAGCTCACAGGGTTTTGACGGCTACACCTTC. Its protein product is CASSSQGFDGYTF. The full variable domain, in which reference TRBV7-8 and TRBJ1-2 provide the parts outside the CDR3, is GAGVSQSPRYKVAKRGQDVALRCDPISGHVSLFWYQQALGQGPEFLTYFQNEAQLDKSGLPSDRFFAERPEGSVSTLKIQRTQQEDSAVYLCASSSQGFDGYTFGSGTRLTVV.

In this sample, this clonotype turned up many times. The CDR3 DNA follows: TGTGCCAGCAGCCCGACAGGGGAAGAAGATGAAAAACTGTTTTTT. This encodes CASSPTGEEDEKLFF. This chain uses TRBV4-2 with TRBJ1-4; 8 positions match TRBD1. This CDR3 comprises 15 residues. After removal of 4 bases from V and 6 bases from J, the junction contained 7 bases not matched to a gene. Looked up from germline, CDR1 is LGHNA and CDR2 is YNFKEQ.